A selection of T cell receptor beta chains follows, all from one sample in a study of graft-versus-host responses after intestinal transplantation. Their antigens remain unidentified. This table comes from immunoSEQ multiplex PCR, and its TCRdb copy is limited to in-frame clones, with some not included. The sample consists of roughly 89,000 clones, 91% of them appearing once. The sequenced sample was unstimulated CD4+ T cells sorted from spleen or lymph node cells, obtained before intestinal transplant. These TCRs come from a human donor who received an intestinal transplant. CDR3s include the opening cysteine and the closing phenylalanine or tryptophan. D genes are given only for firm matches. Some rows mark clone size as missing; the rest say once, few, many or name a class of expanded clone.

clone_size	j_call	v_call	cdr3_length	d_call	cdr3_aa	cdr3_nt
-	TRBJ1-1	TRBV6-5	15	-	CASSYSTGGYTEAFF	TGTGCCAGCAGTTACAGTACGGGGGGCTACACTGAAGCTTTCTTT
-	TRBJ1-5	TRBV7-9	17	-	CASSLAVTGDSNQPQHF	TGTGCCAGCAGCTTAGCGGTCACAGGAGATAGCAATCAGCCCCAGCATTTT
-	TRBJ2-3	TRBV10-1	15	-	CASSESGGGTDTQYF	TGCGCCAGCAGTGAGTCAGGGGGGGGCACAGATACGCAGTATTTT
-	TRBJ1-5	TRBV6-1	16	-	CASSELGGRGNQPQHF	TGTGCCAGCAGTGAATTGGGGGGTAGGGGCAATCAGCCCCAGCATTTT
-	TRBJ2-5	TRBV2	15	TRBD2	CASVKAFSGGETQYF	TGTGCCAGCGTGAAGGCCTTTAGCGGGGGCGAGACCCAGTACTTC
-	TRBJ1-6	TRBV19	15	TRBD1	CASSIPGQNYSPLHF	TGTGCCAGTAGTATCCCGGGACAGAACTATTCACCCCTCCACTTT
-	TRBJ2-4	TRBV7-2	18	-	CASSPTWDLLLAKNIQYF	TGTGCCAGCAGCCCAACATGGGACTTACTTTTAGCCAAAAACATTCAGTACTTC
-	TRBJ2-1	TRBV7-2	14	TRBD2	CASSLIAGGHEQFF	TGTGCCAGCAGCTTAATCGCGGGGGGGCATGAGCAGTTCTTC
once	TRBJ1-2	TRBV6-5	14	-	CASSDRNSNYGYTF	TGTGCCAGCAGTGACAGGAACTCTAACTATGGCTACACCTTC
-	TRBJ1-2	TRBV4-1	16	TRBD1	CASSQPGTGWRYGYTF	TGCGCCAGCAGCCAGCCCGGGACAGGGTGGCGGTATGGCTACACCTTC
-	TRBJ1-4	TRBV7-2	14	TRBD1	CASSQTGTGEKLFF	TGTGCCAGCAGCCAGACAGGGACTGGTGAAAAACTGTTTTTT
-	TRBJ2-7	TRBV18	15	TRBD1	CASSGGQGAAYEQYF	TGTGCCAGCTCGGGGGGACAGGGAGCTGCATACGAGCAGTACTTC
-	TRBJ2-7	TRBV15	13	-	CATSGGFSYEQYF	TGTGCCACCAGTGGAGGGTTCTCCTACGAGCAGTACTTC
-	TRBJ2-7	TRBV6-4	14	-	CASPVRTVLGEQYF	TGTGCCAGCCCCGTGAGGACAGTCCTGGGGGAGCAGTACTTC
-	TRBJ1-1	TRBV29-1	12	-	CSPWLLNTEAFF	TGCAGCCCCTGGCTCCTGAACACTGAAGCTTTCTTT
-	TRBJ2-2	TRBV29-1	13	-	CAFITGWRGELFF	TGCGCATTCATCACAGGGTGGCGCGGGGAGCTGTTTTTT
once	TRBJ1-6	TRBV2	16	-	CASRETASSYNSPLHF	TGTGCCAGCAGGGAGACAGCGAGCTCCTATAATTCACCCCTCCACTTT
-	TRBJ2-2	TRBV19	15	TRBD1	CASSIEGQGAGELFF	TGTGCCAGTAGTATAGAGGGACAGGGAGCCGGGGAGCTGTTTTTT
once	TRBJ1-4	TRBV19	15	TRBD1	CASTGTGPSNEKLFF	TGTGCCAGTACCGGGACAGGGCCCTCTAATGAAAAACTGTTTTTT
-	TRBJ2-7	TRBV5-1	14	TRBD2	CASSPMGGSYEQYF	TGCGCCAGCAGCCCAATGGGGGGGTCCTACGAGCAGTACTTC
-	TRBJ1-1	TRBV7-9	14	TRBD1	CASSLGPGQGETFF	TGTGCCAGCAGCTTAGGCCCTGGACAGGGGGAGACTTTCTTT
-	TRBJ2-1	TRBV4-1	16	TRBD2	CASSQVFKAGYNEQFF	TGCGCCAGCAGCCAAGTTTTTAAAGCGGGGTACAATGAGCAGTTCTTC
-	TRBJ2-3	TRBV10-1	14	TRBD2	CARQQRGPVHTQYF	TGCGCCAGGCAGCAGCGGGGGCCAGTTCATACGCAGTATTTT
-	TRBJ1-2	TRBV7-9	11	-	CASRGGYGYTF	TGTGCCAGCAGGGGGGGCTATGGCTACACCTTC
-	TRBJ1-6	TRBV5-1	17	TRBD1	CASSLAVSGTANSPLHF	TGCGCCAGCAGCTTGGCCGTTTCTGGGACAGCGAATTCACCCCTCCACTTT
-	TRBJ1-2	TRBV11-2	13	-	CASSLEGIYGYTF	TGTGCCAGCAGCTTAGAGGGCATCTATGGCTACACCTTC
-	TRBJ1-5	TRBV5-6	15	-	CASSYRMGGYQPQHF	TGTGCCAGCAGCTACCGGATGGGGGGTTATCAGCCCCAGCATTTT
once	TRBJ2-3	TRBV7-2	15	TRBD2	CASTRTSGESDTQYF	TGTGCCAGCACCAGGACTAGCGGGGAATCAGATACGCAGTATTTT
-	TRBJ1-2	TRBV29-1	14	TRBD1	CSVDLGQPSVGYTF	TGCAGCGTTGACCTGGGACAGCCAAGTGTGGGCTACACCTTC
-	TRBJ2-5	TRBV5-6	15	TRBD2	CASSWTSGGAETQYF	TGTGCCAGCAGCTGGACTAGCGGGGGGGCAGAGACCCAGTACTTC
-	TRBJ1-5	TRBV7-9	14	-	CASSPDSKNQPQHF	TGTGCCAGCAGCCCGGACAGTAAAAATCAGCCCCAGCATTTT
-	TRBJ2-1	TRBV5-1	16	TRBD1	CASSVRTGRNYNEQFF	TGCGCCAGCAGCGTTAGGACAGGCCGTAATTACAATGAGCAGTTCTTC
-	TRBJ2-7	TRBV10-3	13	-	CAISEGLTYEQYF	TGTGCCATCAGTGAGGGACTGACCTACGAGCAGTACTTC
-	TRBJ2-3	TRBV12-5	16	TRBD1	CASGFGTGRSTDTQYF	TGTGCTAGTGGTTTTGGGACAGGTAGGAGCACAGATACGCAGTATTTT
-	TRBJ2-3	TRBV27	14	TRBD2	CASSRLAGTDTQYF	TGTGCCAGCAGTCGACTAGCGGGCACAGATACGCAGTATTTT
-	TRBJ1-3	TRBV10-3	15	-	CATAPGHLSGNTIYF	TGTGCCACGGCCCCGGGACACCTTTCTGGAAACACCATATATTTT
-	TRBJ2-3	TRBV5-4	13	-	CASSPQGTDTQYF	TGTGCCAGCAGCCCCCAGGGCACAGATACGCAGTATTTT
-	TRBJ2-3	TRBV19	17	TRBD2	CASSTKGLAGAANTQYF	TGTGCCAGTAGCACCAAGGGACTAGCGGGGGCCGCCAATACGCAGTATTTT
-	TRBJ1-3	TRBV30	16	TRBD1	CACVRQGSFSGNTIYF	TGTGCCTGTGTTAGACAGGGGAGCTTCTCTGGAAACACCATATATTTT
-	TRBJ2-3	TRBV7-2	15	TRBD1	CASSLVTGGTDTQYF	TGTGCCAGCAGCTTAGTTACAGGGGGCACAGATACGCAGTATTTT
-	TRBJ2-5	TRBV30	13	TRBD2	CAWRGDRGETQYF	TGTGCCTGGCGGGGGGATAGAGGAGAGACCCAGTACTTC
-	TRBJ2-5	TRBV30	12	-	CAWSQRGETQYF	TGTGCCTGGAGTCAAAGAGGGGAGACCCAGTACTTC
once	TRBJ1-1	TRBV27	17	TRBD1	CASSLSGTGFDLTEAFF	TGTGCCAGCAGTTTATCAGGGACAGGGTTCGATCTGACTGAAGCTTTCTTT
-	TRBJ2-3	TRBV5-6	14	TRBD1	CASSLGRGRDTQYF	TGTGCCAGCAGCTTGGGCAGGGGGCGGGATACGCAGTATTTT
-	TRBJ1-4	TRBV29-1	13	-	CSVRVGGNEKLFF	TGCAGCGTTAGGGTAGGGGGAAATGAAAAACTGTTTTTT
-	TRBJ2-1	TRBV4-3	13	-	CASSRGQGGEQFF	TGCGCCAGCAGCCGGGGGCAGGGTGGTGAGCAGTTCTTC
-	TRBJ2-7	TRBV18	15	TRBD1	CASSPGQGPTYEQYF	TGTGCCAGCTCACCGGGACAGGGTCCCACCTACGAGCAGTACTTC
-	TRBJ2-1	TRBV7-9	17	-	CASSETTFTFGTNEQFF	TGTGCCAGCAGCGAAACCACTTTTACTTTCGGTACCAATGAGCAGTTCTTC